This T cell receptor (beta chain) came from a study of blood T cell repertoires in COVID-19. V shed 3 bases, J shed 0 bases, and the junction held 9 bases outside the gene matches. Germline V gene sequence: CDR1 LNHDA, CDR2 SQIVND (reference sequence). CDR3 length equals 17 residues. Produced via immunoSEQ multiplex PCR; TCRdb's table is partial and in-frame only. The sample includes roughly 250,000 clones, approximately 86% of them seen just once. Assignments of participants to cohorts depended upon their own reported clinical history. The sequence was obtained from a woman between 45 and 60 years old who had recovered from COVID-19. V usage is TRBV19 and J usage is TRBJ2-3, with 7 nucleotides matching TRBD1. Sequencing was performed on PBMCs or T cells enriched from blood (not recorded which). CDR3 amino acids: CASSIDRGQRSTDTQYF. CDR3 in DNA: TGTGCCAGTAGTATCGACCGGGGACAGAGAAGCACAGATACGCAGTATTTT.